Listed below are T cell receptor beta chains from one sample, sequenced in a study of blood T cells in healthy people across ages. TCRdb independently ran MiXCR on the 5' RACE reads; one entry per CDR3 protein. The sample lists around 2 million distinct CDR3 sequences, 30% to 40% occurring once. Sequencing input: blood. Source of these receptors: a human donor in good health. Both conserved end residues are part of each CDR3. D genes are given only for firm matches. Only some rows state a clone size, as once, few, many or a class for expanded clones.

NA	NA	TRBJ1-6	TRBV7-9	TGTGCCAGCAGCTCAGACTGGCTAAATAATTCACCCCTCCACTTT	CASSSDWLNNSPLHF
few	TRBD2	TRBJ2-1	TRBV9	TGTGCCAGCAGCGTAGGGACTAGCGGGGCCTACAATGAGCAGTTCTTC	CASSVGTSGAYNEQFF
NA	NA	TRBJ2-7	TRBV12-3/TRBV12-4	TGTGCCAGCAGCCCAGGGAAGCCCAACTCCTACGAGCAGTACTTC	CASSPGKPNSYEQYF
NA	NA	TRBJ1-2	TRBV29-1	TGCGGCGTTGAGGGGAATAACTATGGCTACACCTTC	CGVEGNNYGYTF
NA	NA	TRBJ2-6	TRBV5-1	TGCGCCAGCAGCCTCCCCCGAAGGGCCTCTGGGGCCAACGTCCTGACTTTC	CASSLPRRASGANVLTF
NA	TRBD1	TRBJ1-2	TRBV13	TGTGCCAGCAGCCCCCCCCCGGGACAGGGAAACTATGGCTACACCTTC	CASSPPPGQGNYGYTF
NA	NA	TRBJ2-7	TRBV11-1	TGTGCCAGCACCCGCGAGGGTCAAGCCTACGAGCAGTACTTC	CASTREGQAYEQYF
few	NA	TRBJ1-2	TRBV20-1	TGCAGTGCTAGAGGAAACCCCTATGGCTACACCTTC	CSARGNPYGYTF
NA	NA	TRBJ2-1	TRBV6-5	TGTGCCAGCAGTTACACAGGTGATCAGTTCTTC	CASSYTGDQFF
NA	NA	TRBJ1-5	TRBV5-1	TGCGCCAGCCCGGGACTTGGGGGTCAGCCCCAGCATTTT	CASPGLGGQPQHF
NA	NA	TRBJ2-7	TRBV27	TGTGCCAGCAGTCAGAGGGGGGGCGTCTCCTACGAGCAGTACTTC	CASSQRGGVSYEQYF
few	NA	TRBJ2-6	TRBV7-3	TGTGCCAGCAGCTCCCAGGGATTTGGGGCCAACGTCCTGACTTTC	CASSSQGFGANVLTF
few	TRBD1	TRBJ1-2	TRBV7-3	TGTGCCAGCAGCTTGGGAACAGGGGCCCATGGCTACACCTTC	CASSLGTGAHGYTF
few	NA	TRBJ2-3	TRBV20-1	TGCAGTGCTAGAGTATGGTGGGTTAGCACAGATACGCAGTATTTT	CSARVWWVSTDTQYF
NA	TRBD1	TRBJ1-2	TRBV20-1	TGCAGTGCTACAGGGGGCTCAACATTTGGCTACACCTTC	CSATGGSTFGYTF
many	NA	TRBJ2-7	TRBV6-5	TGTGCCAGCGGTAGGGCCTACGAGCAGTACTTC	CASGRAYEQYF
few	NA	TRBJ2-7	TRBV6-2/TRBV6-3	TGTGCCAGCGGCCGGGACGGGCAACCCTACGAGCAGTACTTC	CASGRDGQPYEQYF
NA	NA	TRBJ2-5	TRBV6-2/TRBV6-3	TGTGCCAGCAGCCCCGTCCGGGCTGGGGAGACCCAGTACTTC	CASSPVRAGETQYF
NA	TRBD2	TRBJ2-5	TRBV4-2	TGTGCCAGCAGCCAAGGGGTGAGCGGGGGATCTCAGTACCAAGAGACTCAGTACTTC	CASSQGVSGGSQYQETQYF
NA	NA	TRBJ2-3	TRBV10-3	TGTGCCATCAGTCCGACAGGCACAGATACGCAGTATTTT	CAISPTGTDTQYF
NA	NA	TRBJ1-1	TRBV12-3/TRBV12-4	TGTGCCAGCAGTTTAGGGGACAACGATATCTTT	CASSLGDNDIF